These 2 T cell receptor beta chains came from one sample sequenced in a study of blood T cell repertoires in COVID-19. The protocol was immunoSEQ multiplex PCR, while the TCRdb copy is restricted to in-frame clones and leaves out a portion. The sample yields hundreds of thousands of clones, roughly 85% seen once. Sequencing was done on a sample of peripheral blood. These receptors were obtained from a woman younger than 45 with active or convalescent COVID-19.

CDR3 bases: TGTGCCAGCAGCTCGACTAGCGGTCCATCCTACAATGAGCAGTTCTTC. Translation gives CASSSTSGPSYNEQFF. V gene TRBV7-9 combines with J gene TRBJ2-1, with TRBD2 identical over 9 bases. CDR1 is SEHNR and CDR2 is FQNEAQ in the germline V gene (reference sequence). CDR3 length equals 16 residues. V gave up 4 bases and J gave up 1 base; unmatched junction bases: 5.

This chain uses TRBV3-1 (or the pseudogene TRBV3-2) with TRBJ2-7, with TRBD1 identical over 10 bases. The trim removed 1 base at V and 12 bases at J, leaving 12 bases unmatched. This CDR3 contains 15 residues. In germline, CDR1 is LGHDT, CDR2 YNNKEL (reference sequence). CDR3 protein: CASSQVGGQGPRLYF. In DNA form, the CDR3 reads TGTGCCAGCAGCCAAGTCGGGGGACAGGGGCCCCGACTGTACTTC.